These 31 T cell receptor beta chains share one sample of origin, sequenced in a study of blood T cell repertoires in COVID-19. The repertoire was sequenced with immunoSEQ multiplex PCR; TCRdb's copy has only in-frame clones and lacks some. The sample records about 200,000 clones, 86% being singletons. Sequencing used PBMCs or T cells enriched from blood (not recorded which). Receptors originate from a woman aged 40 to 49 with acute COVID-19.

This chain connects TRBV7-8 to TRBJ1-1; D possibly corresponds to TRBD1 (5 bases). V was clipped by 0 bases and J by 4 bases, with 12 bases between them. The CDR3 sequence is 15 residues long. CDR1 SGHVS and CDR2 FQNEAQ come from the germline V gene. CDR3 region: CASSLASGRGTEAFF. The CDR3 nucleotides read TGTGCCAGCAGCTTAGCATCCGGGAGGGGCACTGAAGCTTTCTTT.

V usage is TRBV11-2 and J usage is TRBJ1-2; 9 bases are shared with TRBD1. Germline V CDR1 and CDR2: SGHAT, FQNNGV. Germline trimming cut 4 bases from V and 8 bases from J; bases unmatched to any gene: 11. This CDR3 contains 15 residues. CDR3 bases: TGTGCCAGCAGCTCCCAAGGGACAGGGATCCGCGGCTACACCTTC. Its translation: CASSSQGTGIRGYTF.

This clone came up a few times. This chain connects TRBV10-3 to TRBJ1-1; 10 nucleotides agree with TRBD1. V was pared by 6 bases and J by 4 bases, with 5 bases of the junction left unmatched. The V gene's germline CDR1 is ENHRY and CDR2 SYGVKD. This CDR3 is 14 amino acids long. CDR3 in amino acids: CAIRGTGEGTEAFF. The CDR3, as DNA: TGTGCCATCAGGGGGACAGGGGAGGGCACTGAAGCTTTCTTT.

CDR3 loop: CASSLQGARNTEAFF. The CDR3, as DNA: TGTGCCAGCAGTTTACAGGGGGCGCGGAACACTGAAGCTTTCTTT. The chain joins TRBV6-5 to TRBJ1-1; 9 nucleotides match TRBD1. Trimming at V came to 4 bases and at J to 1 base, leaving 4 bases not matched to a gene. The CDR3 consists of 15 residues. Germline V gene lookup returns CDR1 MNHEY and CDR2 SVGAGI.

The chain couples TRBV5-4 to TRBJ2-2; 11 bases match TRBD2. From germline, CDR1 is SGHNT and CDR2 YYREEE (reference sequence). This CDR3 comprises 16 residues. With 2 bases clipped from V and 4 bases from J, the junction kept 4 bases outside the gene matches. In DNA, the CDR3 is TGTGCCAGCAGCTTCATAGCGGGAGGGGGCACCGGGGAGCTGTTTTTT. Protein product: CASSFIAGGGTGELFF.

The chain links TRBV7-8 to TRBJ1-1; D gene uncertain. V shed 5 bases and J shed 6 bases, with 19 bases lying between them. The CDR3 spans 15 residues. In germline, CDR1 is SGHVS, CDR2 FQNEAQ. The CDR3 region has the DNA TGTGCCAGCAGCCCCCGCCCTCACAGTCAAGCTGAAGCTTTCTTT. The encoded protein is CASSPRPHSQAEAFF.

V gene TRBV5-5 combines with J gene TRBJ2-7, with TRBD2 as a possible D gene (6 bases). Trimming left V 0 bases short and J 2 bases short, with 12 bases between. Germline V lookup: CDR1 SGHKS, CDR2 YYEKEE (reference sequence). The CDR3 extends over 15 amino acids. CDR3 in amino acids: CASSLDGGTPYEQYF. The DNA for the CDR3 is TGTGCCAGCAGCTTGGATGGCGGGACTCCCTACGAGCAGTACTTC.

The CDR3 DNA is TGTGCCAGCAGCTTAAGCGGGCCTAGACTAGCGGGCCCGAGCTCCTACAATGAGCAGTTCTTC. Translation: CASSLSGPRLAGPSSYNEQFF. The rearrangement uses TRBV7-3 and TRBJ2-1; 10 bases fit TRBD2. Trimming at V came to 1 base and at J to 0 bases, leaving 15 bases not matched to a gene. The CDR3 loop spans 21 amino acids. The V gene's germline CDR1 is SGHTA and CDR2 FQGTGA. Full variable domain (rest looked up from reference TRBV7-3 and TRBJ2-1): GAGVSQTPSNKVTEKGKYVELRCDPISGHTALYWYRQSLGQGPEFLIYFQGTGAADDSGLPNDRFFAVRPEGSVSTLKIQRTERGDSAVYLCASSLSGPRLAGPSSYNEQFFGPGTRLTVL.

The CDR3 DNA follows: TGTGCCAGCAGTTCCGGGACTAGCGGGAGAGGGGGATCCTACGAGCAGTACTTC. Protein product: CASSSGTSGRGGSYEQYF. This chain joins TRBV14 and TRBJ2-7; the match to TRBD2 covers 14 bases. The V and J ends lost 6 bases and 1 base, in that order; junction bases with no gene match: 11. There are 18 residues in the CDR3. The germline V gene has CDR1 SGHDN and CDR2 FVKESK.

The CDR3 loop is CASSERNSPLHF. The CDR3 DNA follows: TGTGCCAGCAGCGAGAGGAATTCACCCCTCCACTTT. The chain couples TRBV6-5 to TRBJ1-6; no reliable D call. The CDR3 has 12 residues. With 6 bases removed from V and 7 bases from J, the gap between germline ends came to 7 bases. Germline CDR1 reads MNHEY; CDR2 reads SVGAGI.

The chain is built from TRBV5-6 and TRBJ2-7; TRBD1 agrees at 10 bases. The CDR3 extends over 16 amino acids. V was clipped by 4 bases and J by 7 bases; unmatched bases: 14. Germline-derived CDR1 and CDR2 are SGHDT and YYEEEE. The CDR3, as DNA: TGTGCCAGCAGCGCCGAGACAGGGGGCCTTTCGGGGGAGCAGTACTTC. Residues: CASSAETGGLSGEQYF.

The rearrangement joins TRBV18 to TRBJ1-6, with D possibly TRBD1 on 5 matching bases. This CDR3 has 16 residues. Per the germline V gene, CDR1 is KGHSH and CDR2 is LQKENI. V lost 3 bases to trimming and J lost 9 bases, with 18 bases between them. Written as DNA, the CDR3 is TGTGCCAGCTCACCCACGGACACTGGGGTGGGTTCACCCCTCCACTTT. Its translation is CASSPTDTGVGSPLHF.

CDR3 in DNA: TGCGCCAGCAGCCAAGGCATCGCGCGGGAGCAGTACTTC. Amino acid sequence: CASSQGIAREQYF. The chain has TRBV4-1 and TRBJ2-7; D is uncertain. Germline loops: CDR1 MGHRA, CDR2 YSYEKL. The V and J ends lost 1 base and 7 bases respectively, with 11 bases between them. The CDR3 spans 13 residues.

This chain joins TRBV28 and TRBJ1-5; perhaps TRBD1 as D (6 bases). This CDR3 region has 14 residues. The germline gives CDR1 MDHEN, CDR2 SYDVKM. The germline V and J ends were trimmed by 7 bases and 6 bases, with 16 bases remaining between them. The CDR3 DNA reads TGTGCCAGCAAAAGAGGACAGAGGAGTCAGCCCCAGCATTTT. Amino acids: CASKRGQRSQPQHF.

There are a few counts of this clone. V is TRBV27 and J is TRBJ1-6, with unresolved D. The CDR3 is made up of 13 amino acids. Deletions cut 10 bases from V and 2 bases from J, with 9 bases between. Germline lookup yields CDR1 MNHEY and CDR2 SMNVEV (reference sequence). CDR3 loop: CAIGDAYNSPLHF. The CDR3 DNA is TGTGCCATCGGGGATGCCTATAATTCACCCCTCCACTTT.

In its sample, this clone was seen a few times. The chain uses TRBV6-5 and TRBJ2-7; D possibly corresponds to TRBD2 (6 bases). This CDR3 contains 13 residues. Deletions cut 11 bases from V and 3 bases from J, with 17 bases between. The germline V gene has CDR1 MNHEY and CDR2 SVGAGI. CDR3 coding DNA: TGTGCCCGCCTGCACTTGACTAGCTACGAGCAGTACTTC. Translating gives CARLHLTSYEQYF.

CDR3 region: CASRAQGGDEKLFF. CDR3 nucleotide sequence: TGTGCCAGCAGGGCACAGGGGGGCGATGAAAAACTGTTTTTT. The chain uses TRBV2 and TRBJ1-4; 8 nucleotides match TRBD1. CDR1 is SNHLY, CDR2 FYNNEI, per germline. V shed 6 bases and J 6 bases; nucleotides not matched to a gene: 6. This CDR3 spans 14 amino acids.

The rearrangement uses TRBV5-6 and TRBJ2-1, with TRBD2 as a possible D gene (6 bases). CDR1 SGHDT and CDR2 YYEEEE come from the germline V gene. The ends were cut back, 0 bases at V and 6 bases at J, with 19 bases in the middle. CDR3 length equals 17 residues. Here the CDR3 reads CASSLARPSLGLNEQFF. The CDR3 DNA reads TGTGCCAGCAGCTTGGCTCGCCCTAGCTTGGGACTCAATGAGCAGTTCTTC. Full variable domain (remainder filled in from reference TRBV5-6 and TRBJ2-1): DAGVTQSPTHLIKTRGQQVTLRCSPKSGHDTVSWYQQALGQGPQFIFQYYEEEERQRGNFPDRFSGHQFPNYSSELNVNALLLGDSALYLCASSLARPSLGLNEQFFGPGTRLTVL.

This rearrangement joins TRBV28 to TRBJ1-5; 10 bases agree with TRBD1. This CDR3 is 18 amino acids long. The trim removed 8 bases at V and 0 bases at J, leaving 13 bases unmatched. Germline values: CDR1 MDHEN, CDR2 SYDVKM. CDR3 nucleotides: TGTGCCAGCTCCATCCGGGACAGGGGAGGATATAGCAATCAGCCCCAGCATTTT. As protein: CASSIRDRGGYSNQPQHF.

The chain has TRBV28 and TRBJ1-3, with D perhaps TRBD1 (6 bases). V lost 4 bases and J lost 0, with 10 bases in between. The germline gives CDR1 MDHEN, CDR2 SYDVKM. There are 15 residues in the CDR3. CDR3 nucleotide sequence: TGTGCCAGCAGTTCTTGGACAGACTCTGGAAACACCATATATTTT. It specifies CASSSWTDSGNTIYF.

The V and J genes are TRBV3-1 (or the pseudogene TRBV3-2) and TRBJ1-6; TRBD1 is a possible D gene (5 bases). V lost 0 bases to trimming and J lost 16 bases, with 13 bases between them. Germline CDR1 LGHDT, CDR2 YNNKEL (reference sequence). The CDR3 is 13 residues long. Here the CDR3 DNA reads TGTGCCAGCAGCCAAGATCTGGAGGGGACTCTCCACTTT. This encodes CASSQDLEGTLHF.

This sequence joins TRBV3-1 (or the pseudogene TRBV3-2) and TRBJ2-1; 9 bases align to TRBD1. V shed 2 bases and J 14 bases; nucleotides not matched to a gene: 7. This CDR3 is 13 amino acids long. The V gene's germline CDR1 is LGHDT and CDR2 YNNKEL (reference sequence). The CDR3 sequence: CASSQNVGTGKFF. The CDR3 DNA sequence: TGTGCCAGCAGCCAAAACGTGGGGACAGGGAAGTTCTTC.

The CDR3 DNA follows: TGTGCCAGCAGTTTATCCCGTGGTCAGGTCAATGAGCAGTTCTTC. Amino acid sequence: CASSLSRGQVNEQFF. The V gene is TRBV27, the J gene TRBJ2-1; D gene ambiguous. Germline assignment: CDR1 MNHEY and CDR2 SMNVEV (reference sequence). Trimming removed 0 bases at V and 6 bases at J, with 12 bases between. The CDR3 runs 15 residues.

The V and J genes are TRBV28 and TRBJ2-7, with 7 bases that match TRBD1. With V trimmed by 5 bases and J by 9 bases, 10 bases remained unmatched. This CDR3 spans 13 amino acids. Germline CDR1 reads MDHEN; CDR2 reads SYDVKM. The CDR3 region has the DNA TGTGCCAGCAGTCCAGGGACAGCCGGCCGGCAGTACTTC. Its translation: CASSPGTAGRQYF. Together with reference TRBV28 and TRBJ2-7, the CDR3 gives the full variable domain: DVKVTQSSRYLVKRTGEKVFLECVQDMDHENMFWYRQDPGLGLRLIYFSYDVKMKEKGDIPEGYSVSREKKERFSLILESASTNQTSMYLCASSPGTAGRQYFGPGTRLTVT.

The chain recombines TRBV18 with TRBJ2-3; 7 bases line up with TRBD2. Germline lookup yields CDR1 KGHSH and CDR2 LQKENI. The CDR3 is 15 residues long. V lost 4 bases to trimming and J lost 0 bases; unmatched junction nucleotides: 4. CDR3 protein: CASSQGLVSTDTQYF. Here the CDR3 DNA reads TGTGCCAGCTCACAAGGACTAGTGAGCACAGATACGCAGTATTTT. Together with reference TRBV18 and TRBJ2-3, the CDR3 gives the full variable domain: NAGVMQNPRHLVRRRGQEARLRCSPMKGHSHVYWYRQLPEEGLKFMVYLQKENIIDESGMPKERFSAEFPKEGPSILRIQQVVRGDSAAYFCASSQGLVSTDTQYFGPGTRLTVL.

J is TRBJ2-7 and V is TRBV27; D remains ambiguous. With 9 bases removed from V and 2 bases from J, the gap between germline ends came to 17 bases. Germline CDR1 MNHEY, CDR2 SMNVEV (reference sequence). The CDR3 sequence is 14 residues long. DNA for the CDR3: TGTGCCAGTCTCCCAACAGAGAGACCCTACGAGCAGTACTTC. Encoded protein: CASLPTERPYEQYF.

The chain recombines TRBV7-3 with TRBJ2-2, with 8 bases that match TRBD2. The V gene's germline CDR1 is SGHTA and CDR2 FQGTGA. The CDR3 spans 16 residues. Trimming cost V 0 bases and J 6 bases; bases outside gene matches: 6. Here the CDR3 reads CASSLTVAGGSGELFF. The CDR3 DNA reads as TGTGCCAGCAGCTTAACGGTCGCGGGAGGCTCCGGGGAGCTGTTTTTT.

The chain links TRBV11-2 to TRBJ2-1; TRBD1 might be the D (6 bases). The CDR3 spans 15 residues. V shed 4 bases and J shed 9 bases, with 19 bases lying between them. Germline CDR1 is SGHAT and CDR2 is FQNNGV. CDR3 sequence (DNA): TGTGCCAGCAGCTATACGGGACAACGGGTGGGTGAGCAGTTCTTC. Translated: CASSYTGQRVGEQFF.

V is TRBV5-6 and J is TRBJ2-5; the match to TRBD2 covers 7 bases. Germline CDR1 and CDR2: SGHDT and YYEEEE. The CDR3 sequence is 15 residues long. V shed 4 bases and J 4 bases; nucleotides not matched to a gene: 10. CDR3 nucleotides: TGTGCCAGCAGCGCCCCTACTAGCGAAGGAGAGACCCAGTACTTC. It codes for CASSAPTSEGETQYF.

This chain joins TRBV11-2 and TRBJ2-3; TRBD1 matches at 10 bases. CDR3 length equals 14 residues. Germline V gene data show CDR1 as SGHAT and CDR2 as FQNNGV. J was trimmed by 6 bases and V by 5 bases; bases with no gene match: 5. CDR3 loop: CASSMGQGPDTQYF. CDR3 coding DNA: TGTGCCAGCAGCATGGGACAGGGGCCGGATACGCAGTATTTT.

This chain joins TRBV27 and TRBJ1-6, with no clear D. V shed 4 bases and J shed 9 bases, with 7 bases lying between them. CDR1 is MNHEY and CDR2 is SMNVEV in the germline V gene (reference sequence). This CDR3 has 12 residues. In DNA, the CDR3 is TGTGCCAGCAGTTCCCTAGGTTCACCCCTCCACTTT. As protein: CASSSLGSPLHF.